The 28 T cell receptor beta chains below come from one sample, sequenced in a study of control samples from healthy donors and cancer patients. Profiled with immunoSEQ multiplex PCR; TCRdb holds only in-frame clones, not every one. Counted here are 100,000 to 150,000 clones, 80% to 90% occurring once; the ten biggest clones make up 2.9%. The sample comprised blood. These receptor sequences come from a man aged 60 to 75 in good health.

The chain is built from TRBV5-5 and TRBJ1-3; TRBD1 matches 9 bases. CDR1 and CDR2 (germline): SGHKS, YYEKEE (reference sequence). Losses at the gene ends were 4 bases for V and 0 bases for J; bases not matched to a gene: 8. The CDR3 is 17 residues long. The CDR3 sequence: CASSTTGTGSSGNTIYF. Here the CDR3 DNA reads TGTGCCAGCAGCACAACCGGGACAGGGAGCTCTGGAAACACCATATATTTT.

This clone appeared a few times. The V gene is TRBV9, the J gene TRBJ2-3; no clear D gene. CDR3 length: 14 amino acids. V dropped 0 bases and J dropped 6 bases, with 11 bases sitting between them. Looked up from germline, CDR1 is SGDLS and CDR2 is YYNGEE. In DNA form, the CDR3 reads TGTGCCAGCAGCGTAGTGGGTAGTAGCGATACGCAGTATTTT. Amino acid sequence: CASSVVGSSDTQYF.

The gene calls are TRBV11-2 and TRBJ2-6; unclear D gene. V lost 3 bases, J lost 13 bases, and 7 bases lay in between. The CDR3 consists of 11 residues. CDR1 and CDR2 (germline): SGHAT, FQNNGV. For the CDR3, the DNA is TGTGCCAGCAGCTTTTCAACAGTCCTGACTTTC. Encoded protein: CASSFSTVLTF.

The chain combines TRBV6-5 with TRBJ1-3; D remains ambiguous. There are 14 residues in the CDR3. Per germline, CDR1 MNHEY and CDR2 SVGAGI. V was trimmed by 7 bases and J by 0 bases, leaving 10 bases between them. CDR3 residues: CASTLRVSGNTIYF. Here the CDR3 DNA reads TGTGCCAGCACCCTGAGAGTCTCTGGAAACACCATATATTTT.

The rearrangement uses TRBV19 and TRBJ1-5; 8 bases match TRBD1. The CDR3 covers 15 residues. Per germline, CDR1 LNHDA and CDR2 SQIVND (reference sequence). Trimming removed 5 bases from V and 5 bases from J; junction bases left unmatched: 8. In nucleotides, the CDR3 is TGTGCCAGTAGTCCGTGGACAGGGAGCGATCAGCCCCAGCATTTT. Translated: CASSPWTGSDQPQHF.

The chain is built from TRBV7-9 and TRBJ1-2, with D unresolved. V lost 7 bases, J lost 2 bases, and 8 bases lay in between. Germline values: CDR1 SEHNR, CDR2 FQNEAQ (reference sequence). This CDR3 comprises 12 residues. Here the CDR3 reads CASNPPNYGYTF. CDR3 nucleotide sequence: TGTGCCAGCAACCCCCCCAACTATGGCTACACCTTC. The whole variable domain, filled in from reference TRBV7-9 and TRBJ1-2, reads DTGVSQNPRHKITKRGQNVTFRCDPISEHNRLYWYRQTLGQGPEFLTYFQNEAQLEKSRLLSDRFSAERPKGSFSTLEIQRTEQGDSAMYLCASNPPNYGYTFGSGTRLTVV.

A single count supports this clone. The J gene is TRBJ1-5, the V gene TRBV27; D is ambiguous. Trimming took 2 bases from V and 0 from J, leaving 11 bases between them. This CDR3 spans 16 amino acids. The germline gives CDR1 MNHEY, CDR2 SMNVEV (reference sequence). CDR3 nucleotide sequence: TGTGCCAGCAGTTTAAGGGTGGATAATAGCAATCAGCCCCAGCATTTT. It yields the protein CASSLRVDNSNQPQHF.

The rearrangement links TRBV3-1 (or the pseudogene TRBV3-2) to TRBJ2-4, with D perhaps matching TRBD1 (5 bases). The V gene lost 4 bases and the J gene lost 0 bases, with 13 bases spanning the gap. This CDR3 is 16 amino acids long. Germline assignment: CDR1 LGHDT and CDR2 YNNKEL (reference sequence). CDR3 loop: CASSLRGNLAKNIQYF. The CDR3 DNA sequence: TGTGCCAGCAGCCTTAGGGGAAACCTAGCCAAAAACATTCAGTACTTC.

The CDR3 sequence is CASSEKGWAGELFF. DNA of the CDR3: TGCGCCAGCAGTGAGAAGGGCTGGGCCGGGGAGCTGTTTTTT. The chain links TRBV10-1 to TRBJ2-2; D is uncertain. With 2 bases removed from V and 6 bases from J, the gap between germline ends came to 10 bases. Germline assignment: CDR1 WNHNN and CDR2 SYGVQD (reference sequence). CDR3 size: 14 residues.

This chain connects TRBV6-4 to TRBJ2-2; 7 bases align to TRBD1. Trimming cost V 2 bases and J 5 bases; bases outside gene matches: 2. The CDR3 has 14 residues. Germline values: CDR1 MRHNA, CDR2 SNTAGT. CDR3 in DNA: TGTGCCAGCAGTGACAGGGGGCGAACCGGGGAGCTGTTTTTT. The encoded protein is CASSDRGRTGELFF.

This chain links TRBV18 with TRBJ2-3; D uncertain. Trimming removed 6 bases at V and 6 bases at J, with 25 bases between. Germline V gene data show CDR1 as KGHSH and CDR2 as LQKENI. CDR3 length: 17 residues. The CDR3 nucleotides read TGTGCCAGCTCCCAACAAGGGTCGGCTCCCGCTGCGGATACGCAGTATTTT. This sequence encodes CASSQQGSAPAADTQYF.

The V call is TRBV28, the J call TRBJ1-6; D remains unclear. Germline V CDR1 and CDR2: MDHEN, SYDVKM. The CDR3 runs 13 residues. With 6 bases removed from V and 11 bases from J, the gap between germline ends came to 14 bases. As DNA, the CDR3 is TGTGCCAGCAGACAGCCTCCGGGCCCACCCCTCCACTTT. This codes for CASRQPPGPPLHF.

This clone was counted once. The CDR3: CASGHRDGTSYEQYF. The CDR3 DNA is TGTGCCAGCGGACACCGGGACGGGACTTCCTACGAGCAGTACTTC. This chain uses TRBV5-5 with TRBJ2-7; a possible D gene is TRBD2 (6 bases). Per germline, CDR1 SGHKS and CDR2 YYEKEE (reference sequence). V was pared by 7 bases and J by 1 base, with 18 bases between. The CDR3 length is 15 residues.

This chain uses TRBV7-9 with TRBJ1-1; D gene uncertain. This CDR3 comprises 13 residues. Germline CDR1 reads SEHNR; CDR2 reads FQNEAQ (reference sequence). V was clipped by 5 bases and J by 5 bases, with 12 bases between them. For the CDR3, the DNA is TGTGCCAGCAGCCTTTTAACGGGGACTGAAGCTTTCTTT. As protein: CASSLLTGTEAFF.

This clone appeared a few times. Different DNA sequences within this sample yield the same CDR3. The genes are TRBV28 and TRBJ1-1; TRBD1 might be the D (5 bases). This CDR3 spans 14 amino acids. Germline CDR1 reads MDHEN; CDR2 reads SYDVKM. V was cut by 3 bases and J by 0 bases, with 8 bases left in between. The CDR3 region is CASSFRGLNTEAFF. The CDR3 DNA sequence: TGTGCCAGCAGTTTCCGGGGCTTGAACACTGAAGCTTTCTTT.

V usage is TRBV18 and J usage is TRBJ1-1; 9 nucleotides agree with TRBD1. Germline V gene sequence: CDR1 KGHSH, CDR2 LQKENI. J gave up 4 bases and V 3 bases, and 12 bases lay outside the gene matches. This CDR3 is built from 17 residues. The CDR3 coding sequence is TGTGCCAGCTCACCCCCGGGACAGGGAGATCGGAGCACTGAAGCTTTCTTT. Amino acids: CASSPPGQGDRSTEAFF.

J is TRBJ1-6 and V is TRBV5-6; D not certain. Germline loops: CDR1 SGHDT, CDR2 YYEEEE. Trimming took 4 bases from V and 3 from J, leaving 14 bases between them. This CDR3 contains 16 residues. The CDR3 loop is CASSPSGGFYNSPLHF. In nucleotides, the CDR3 is TGTGCCAGCAGCCCCTCTGGCGGATTCTATAATTCACCCCTCCACTTT.

The rearrangement links TRBV19 to TRBJ1-2; 7 bases fit TRBD1. This CDR3 spans 15 amino acids. The ends lost 6 bases at V and 0 bases at J; junction bases unmatched: 7. Germline lookup yields CDR1 LNHDA and CDR2 SQIVND (reference sequence). The CDR3 bases are TGTGCCAGTAGCGACAGGGCCCAAGCTAACTATGGCTACACCTTC. Residues: CASSDRAQANYGYTF. The variable domain in full, with the rest retrieved from reference TRBV19 and TRBJ1-2, is DGGITQSPKYLFRKEGQNVTLSCEQNLNHDAMYWYRQDPGQGLRLIYYSQIVNDFQKGDIAEGYSVSREKKESFPLTVTSAQKNPTAFYLCASSDRAQANYGYTFGSGTRLTVV.

V is TRBV28 and J is TRBJ1-2; the match to TRBD1 covers 7 bases. This CDR3 region has 13 residues. V gave up 4 bases and J gave up 3 bases; unmatched junction bases: 2. Per the germline V gene, CDR1 is MDHEN and CDR2 is SYDVKM. The CDR3 nucleotides are TGTGCCAGCAGTTCAGGGGGGCACTATGGCTACACCTTC. It yields the protein CASSSGGHYGYTF.

This chain joins TRBV4-1 and TRBJ2-7; TRBD2 matches at 8 bases. In germline, CDR1 is MGHRA, CDR2 YSYEKL. The CDR3 runs to 14 residues. The V segment lost 4 bases and the J segment 0 bases; nucleotides outside the gene matches: 2. Here the CDR3 reads CASSLGGASYEQYF. CDR3 nucleotides: TGCGCCAGCAGCCTCGGGGGGGCCTCCTACGAGCAGTACTTC.

This chain connects TRBV2 to TRBJ1-1; TRBD1 might be the D (5 bases). In germline, CDR1 is SNHLY, CDR2 FYNNEI. V lost 8 bases, J lost 0 bases, and 13 bases lay in between. This CDR3 is built from 14 residues. Written as DNA, the CDR3 is TGTGCCAGCGGGGCCGAACAGGTGAACACTGAAGCTTTCTTT. It yields the protein CASGAEQVNTEAFF.

This chain links TRBV20-1 with TRBJ1-2; D gene unclear. The CDR3 spans 17 residues. From germline, CDR1 is DFQATT and CDR2 SNEGSKA (reference sequence). V shed 3 bases and J shed 3 bases, with 23 bases lying between them. In nucleotides, the CDR3 is TGCAGTGCTAGTCTCTCGGGCAGTGTAGGATTATACTATGGCTACACCTTC. Translation: CSASLSGSVGLYYGYTF.

V gene TRBV11-2 combines with J gene TRBJ1-4, with D unclear. This CDR3 region has 19 residues. V was trimmed by 1 base and J by 0 bases, leaving 18 bases between them. Germline lookup yields CDR1 SGHAT and CDR2 FQNNGV. The CDR3 nucleotides are TGTGCCAGCAGCTTAGCGGCCCCGGGCCATAGTGCAACTAATGAAAAACTGTTTTTT. Its protein is CASSLAAPGHSATNEKLFF.

V usage is TRBV20-1 and J usage is TRBJ1-1; D may be TRBD1 (5 bases). In germline, CDR1 is DFQATT, CDR2 SNEGSKA (reference sequence). The CDR3 runs 11 residues. The ends were cut back, 8 bases at V and 1 base at J, with 8 bases in the middle. The CDR3 coding sequence is TGCAGTCTTGGGGGGAACACTGAAGCTTTCTTT. Its protein product is CSLGGNTEAFF.

This sequence joins TRBV5-5 and TRBJ1-4, with D perhaps matching TRBD1 (5 bases). V was shortened by 4 bases and J by 7 bases, with 20 bases between the two germline ends. The CDR3 covers 16 residues. CDR1 and CDR2 (germline): SGHKS, YYEKEE (reference sequence). CDR3 sequence: CASSPAVGVGAEKLFF. In nucleotides, the CDR3 is TGTGCCAGCAGCCCTGCGGTCGGGGTAGGGGCTGAAAAACTGTTTTTT.

The CDR3 loop reads CAISELTGDTFEAFF. The CDR3 nucleotides are TGTGCCATCAGTGAGCTTACAGGGGATACCTTTGAAGCTTTCTTT. This chain uses TRBV10-3 with TRBJ1-1, with 7 bases aligning to TRBD1. V lost 2 bases to trimming and J lost 7 bases; unmatched junction nucleotides: 10. The CDR3 consists of 15 residues. Per the germline V gene, CDR1 is ENHRY and CDR2 is SYGVKD.

This clone appeared a single time. This chain's CDR3 is CASSQGRATWLGNEKLFF. The CDR3 DNA reads TGCGCCAGCAGCCAAGGAAGGGCTACATGGCTGGGTAATGAAAAACTGTTTTTT. The chain couples TRBV4-3 to TRBJ1-4, with D hard to call. V was trimmed by 1 base and J by 4 bases, leaving 19 bases between them. Per the germline V gene, CDR1 is LGHNA and CDR2 is YSLEER. This CDR3 is 18 amino acids long.

The V and J genes are TRBV10-3 and TRBJ2-5, with TRBD1 matching 10 bases. The CDR3 has 13 residues. V was pared by 9 bases and J by 5 bases, with 6 bases of the junction left unmatched. Germline V gives CDR1 ENHRY, CDR2 SYGVKD. CDR3 DNA sequence: TGTGCCATAAGACAGGGGGCTGGGGAGACCCAGTACTTC. Translating it yields CAIRQGAGETQYF.